A single sample is the source of the 8 T cell receptor beta chains below, sequenced in a study of T cell changes during pregnancy in multiple sclerosis. This table comes from immunoSEQ multiplex PCR, and its TCRdb copy is limited to in-frame clones, with some not included. The table includes about 69,000 clones, 80% to 90% detected once. The sequenced sample was peripheral blood, obtained before pregnancy. Every receptor here comes from a female donor with multiple sclerosis, enrolled in a pregnancy study.

This clone was observed a handful of times. The CDR3 is CASSSIGTVPTEAFF. The CDR3 DNA reads as TGTGCCAGCAGCTCCATAGGGACTGTCCCCACTGAAGCTTTCTTT. This chain uses TRBV7-9 with TRBJ1-1, with D perhaps TRBD1 (5 bases). The V and J ends lost 4 bases and 4 bases respectively, with 16 bases between them. The CDR3 sequence is 15 residues long. Germline assignment: CDR1 SEHNR and CDR2 FQNEAQ (reference sequence).

The chain has TRBV6-5 and TRBJ1-6, with 7 bases lining up with TRBD1. The ends lost 2 bases at V and 10 bases at J; junction bases unmatched: 5. CDR1 is MNHEY and CDR2 is SVGAGI in the germline V gene. The length of the CDR3 is 14 residues. CDR3 residues: CASSYQGVVSPLHF. The CDR3 nucleotides are TGTGCCAGCAGTTACCAGGGGGTGGTCTCACCCCTCCACTTT.

The sample holds a few counts of this clone. The chain couples TRBV28 to TRBJ1-1; D perhaps matches TRBD1 (5 bases). The CDR3 runs to 13 residues. Germline V CDR1 and CDR2: MDHEN, SYDVKM. V was pared by 6 bases and J by 7 bases, with 15 bases between. The CDR3 loop is CASRQGIENEAFF. The CDR3 DNA is TGTGCCAGCAGGCAGGGAATCGAGAATGAAGCTTTCTTT.

This clone occurred once. The genes are TRBV2 and TRBJ2-7; D is unresolved. Germline V CDR1 and CDR2: SNHLY, FYNNEI. The V and J ends lost 8 bases and 2 bases respectively, with 10 bases between them. The CDR3 covers 12 residues. The CDR3 sequence: CASSVSTYEQYF. The CDR3 DNA reads TGTGCCAGCTCCGTCAGTACCTACGAGCAGTACTTC.

The chain employs TRBV19 and TRBJ2-1; D gene unclear. Germline loops: CDR1 LNHDA, CDR2 SQIVND (reference sequence). The length of the CDR3 is 13 residues. Trimming took 3 bases from V and 10 from J, leaving 13 bases between them. The CDR3 coding sequence is TGTGCCAGTAGTATGGTAAACGAGAGGGAGCAGTTCTTC. It yields the protein CASSMVNEREQFF.

The genes are TRBV30 and TRBJ1-2; D might be TRBD1 (6 bases). Per germline, CDR1 GTSNPN and CDR2 SVGIG (reference sequence). This CDR3 has 15 residues. With 3 bases removed from V and 5 bases from J, the gap between germline ends came to 19 bases. Here the CDR3 reads CAWRLDSSTGYGYTF. In DNA, the CDR3 is TGTGCCTGGAGATTGGACTCTAGTACAGGGTATGGCTACACCTTC. Complete variable domain (other parts from reference TRBV30 and TRBJ1-2): SQTIHQWPATLVQPVGSPLSLECTVEGTSNPNLYWYRQAAGRGLQLLFYSVGIGQISSEVPQNLSASRPQDRQFILSSKKLLLSDSGFYLCAWRLDSSTGYGYTFGSGTRLTVV.

This clone was observed once. The V and J genes are TRBV18 and TRBJ2-6, with D possibly being TRBD1 (7 bases). CDR1 and CDR2 (germline): KGHSH, LQKENI. Trimming left V 3 bases short and J 3 bases short, with 18 bases between. The CDR3 length is 18 residues. The CDR3 loop is CASSPRAGGQHGANVLTF. The CDR3 DNA reads TGTGCCAGCTCACCTCGGGCAGGGGGGCAGCATGGGGCCAACGTCCTGACTTTC.

The chain carries TRBV27 and TRBJ2-7; possible D gene TRBD2, 6 bases. V was trimmed by 8 bases and J by 2 bases, leaving 16 bases between them. Germline values: CDR1 MNHEY, CDR2 SMNVEV (reference sequence). CDR3 length: 14 amino acids. The CDR3 reads CASGARAGPYEQYF. The DNA for the CDR3 is TGTGCCAGCGGAGCAAGAGCGGGTCCCTACGAGCAGTACTTC.